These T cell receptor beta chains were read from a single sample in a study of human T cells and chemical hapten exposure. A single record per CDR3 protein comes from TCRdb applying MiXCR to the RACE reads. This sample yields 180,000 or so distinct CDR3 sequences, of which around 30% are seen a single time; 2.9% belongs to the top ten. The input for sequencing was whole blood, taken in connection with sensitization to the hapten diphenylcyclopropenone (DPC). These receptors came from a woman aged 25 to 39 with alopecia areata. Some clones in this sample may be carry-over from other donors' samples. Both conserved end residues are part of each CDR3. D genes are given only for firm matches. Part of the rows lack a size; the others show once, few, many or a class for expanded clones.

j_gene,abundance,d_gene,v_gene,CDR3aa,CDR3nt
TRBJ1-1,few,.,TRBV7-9,CASSFTMNTEAFF,TGTGCCAGCAGCTTCACAATGAACACTGAAGCTTTCTTT
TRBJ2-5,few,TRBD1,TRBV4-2,CASSQDPGTDPKETQYF,TGTGCCAGCAGCCAAGATCCAGGGACAGACCCTAAAGAGACCCAGTACTTC
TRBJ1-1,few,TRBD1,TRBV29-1,CSVPRKDRQNTEAFF,TGCAGCGTTCCCCGTAAGGACAGGCAGAACACTGAAGCTTTCTTT
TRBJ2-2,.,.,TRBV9,CASSVAGTNTGELFF,TGTGCCAGCAGCGTAGCGGGGACAAACACCGGGGAGCTGTTTTTT
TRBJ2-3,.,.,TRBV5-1,CASREGPSTDTQYF,TGCGCCAGCAGAGAGGGGCCGAGCACAGATACGCAGTATTTT
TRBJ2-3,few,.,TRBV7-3,CASSLMRRDTQYF,TGTGCCAGCAGCTTAATGCGGCGGGATACGCAGTATTTT
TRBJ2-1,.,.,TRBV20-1,CSASTEQFF,TGCAGTGCTAGCACCGAGCAGTTCTTC
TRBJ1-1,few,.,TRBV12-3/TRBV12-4,CASSLWGDTEAFF,TGTGCCAGCAGTTTGTGGGGGGACACTGAAGCTTTCTTT
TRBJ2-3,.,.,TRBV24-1,CATSSASSTDTQYF,TGTGCCACCAGTTCGGCCAGTTCCACAGATACGCAGTATTTT
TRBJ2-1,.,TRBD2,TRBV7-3,CASSLRLAGHNEQFF,TGTGCCAGCAGCTTAAGGCTAGCGGGGCACAATGAGCAGTTCTTC
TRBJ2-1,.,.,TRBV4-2,CASSQGQGPYNEQFF,TGTGCCAGCAGCCAAGGGCAGGGACCCTACAATGAGCAGTTCTTC
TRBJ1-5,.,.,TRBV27,CASRPQYRFSNQPQHF,TGTGCCAGCAGGCCCCAATACAGATTTAGCAATCAGCCCCAGCATTTT
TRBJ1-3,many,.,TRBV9,CASSPLISGGPGNTIYF,TGTGCCAGCAGCCCCCTTATCTCCGGGGGCCCTGGAAACACCATATATTTT
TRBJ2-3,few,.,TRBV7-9,CASSLTGTSTDTQYF,TGTGCCAGCAGCCTAACCGGGACAAGCACAGATACGCAGTATTTT
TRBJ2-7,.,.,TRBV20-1,CSVDQGGPYEQYF,TGCAGTGTTGACCAGGGGGGCCCCTACGAGCAGTACTTC
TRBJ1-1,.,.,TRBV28,CASRYIRGQSNEAFF,TGTGCCAGCAGATATATAAGGGGCCAGAGCAATGAAGCTTTCTTT
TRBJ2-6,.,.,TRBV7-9,CASSLSARAGANVLTF,TGTGCCAGCAGCTTAAGTGCCAGGGCTGGGGCCAACGTCCTGACTTTC
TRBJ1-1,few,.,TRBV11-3,CASSFRRNTEAFF,TGTGCCAGCAGCTTCCGGAGGAACACTGAAGCTTTCTTT
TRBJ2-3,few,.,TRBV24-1,CATSERLSPQYF,TGTGCCACCAGTGAAAGACTCTCCCCCCAGTATTTT
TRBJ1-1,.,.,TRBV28,CASSLITLNTEAFF,TGTGCCAGCAGTTTGATTACCTTGAACACTGAAGCTTTCTTT
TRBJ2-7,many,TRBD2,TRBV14,CASSPGLAYTYEQYF,TGTGCCAGCAGCCCCGGACTAGCTTACACCTACGAGCAGTACTTC
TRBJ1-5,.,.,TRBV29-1,CSVEVGINQPQHF,TGCAGCGTTGAGGTGGGGATCAATCAGCCCCAGCATTTT
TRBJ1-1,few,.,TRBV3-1,CASSQDGFNTEAFF,TGTGCCAGCAGCCAAGACGGCTTCAACACTGAAGCTTTCTTT
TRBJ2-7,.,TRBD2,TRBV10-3,CAISQREGPNEQYF,TGTGCCATCAGCCAGCGGGAGGGCCCCAACGAGCAGTACTTC
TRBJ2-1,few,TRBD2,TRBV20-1,CSADWASGSFSYNEQFF,TGCAGTGCGGATTGGGCTAGCGGGAGTTTCTCCTACAATGAGCAGTTCTTC
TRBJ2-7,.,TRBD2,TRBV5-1,CASSSLTSGGAPENEQYF,TGCGCCAGCAGCTCCTTGACTAGCGGGGGGGCACCAGAGAACGAGCAGTACTTC
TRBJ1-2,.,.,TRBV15,CATSRGFNYGYTF,TGTGCCACCAGCAGGGGATTCAACTATGGCTACACCTTC
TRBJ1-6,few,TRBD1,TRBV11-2,CASSLVRTGSNSPLHF,TGTGCCAGCAGCTTAGTTCGGACAGGGTCCAATTCACCCCTCCACTTT
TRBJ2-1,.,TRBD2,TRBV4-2,CASSQEGTSGNSEQFF,TGTGCCAGCAGCCAAGAAGGGACTAGCGGGAACAGTGAGCAGTTCTTC
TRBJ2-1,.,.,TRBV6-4,CASSPQPRGSYNEQFF,TGTGCCAGCAGTCCCCAGCCGCGGGGCTCCTACAATGAGCAGTTCTTC
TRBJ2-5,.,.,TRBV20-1,CSAMTDQETQYF,TGCAGTGCTATGACAGATCAAGAGACCCAGTACTTC
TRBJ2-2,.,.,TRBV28,CASSFSTNGGVWNTGELFF,TGTGCCAGCAGTTTTTCAACCAATGGGGGCGTTTGGAACACCGGGGAGCTGTTTTTT
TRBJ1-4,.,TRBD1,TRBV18,CASSLQGDTEKLFF,TGTGCCAGCTCATTACAGGGGGATACTGAAAAACTGTTTTTT
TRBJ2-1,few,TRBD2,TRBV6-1,CASSLAGTSDNEQFF,TGTGCCAGCAGCCTAGCCGGGACTAGCGACAATGAGCAGTTCTTC
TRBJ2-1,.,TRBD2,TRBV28,CASLPHQGLADQSRLDNEQFF,TGTGCCAGCCTTCCCCACCAGGGACTAGCGGATCAATCGCGGCTGGACAATGAGCAGTTCTTC
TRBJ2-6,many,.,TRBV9,CASSVSGANVLTF,TGTGCCAGCAGTGTCTCTGGGGCCAACGTCCTGACTTTC
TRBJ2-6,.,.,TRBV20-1,CSARVYGANVLTF,TGCAGTGCTAGAGTGTATGGGGCCAACGTCCTGACTTTC
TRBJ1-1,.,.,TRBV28,CASSVGQGTEAFF,TGTGCCAGCAGCGTGGGCCAAGGGACTGAAGCTTTCTTT
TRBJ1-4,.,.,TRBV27,CASSQDGFSNEKLFF,TGTGCCAGCAGTCAGGACGGATTCTCTAATGAAAAACTGTTTTTT
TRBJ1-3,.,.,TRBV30,CAWSANSESIYF,TGTGCCTGGAGTGCGAACTCTGAGTCCATATATTTT
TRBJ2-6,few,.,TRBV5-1,CASSAFGLLSSGANVLTF,TGCGCCAGCAGCGCCTTTGGACTTCTCTCCTCTGGGGCCAACGTCCTGACTTTC
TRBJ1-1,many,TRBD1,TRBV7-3,CASSPGTATTEAFF,TGTGCCAGCAGCCCCGGGACAGCTACTACTGAAGCTTTCTTT
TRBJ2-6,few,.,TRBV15,CATSRVAGRTAASGANVLTF,TGTGCCACCAGCAGAGTGGCTGGTCGGACAGCCGCCTCTGGGGCCAACGTCCTGACTTTC
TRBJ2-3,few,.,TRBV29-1,CSLGDTETQYF,TGCAGCCTGGGGGACACTGAGACGCAGTATTTT
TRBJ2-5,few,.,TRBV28,CASSPSQETQYF,TGTGCCAGCAGTCCAAGCCAAGAGACCCAGTACTTC
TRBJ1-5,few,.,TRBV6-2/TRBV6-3,CASSYGPLGQPQHF,TGTGCCAGCAGTTACGGGCCTTTGGGGCAGCCCCAGCATTTT
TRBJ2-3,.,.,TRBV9,CASSVAGSGSTDTQYF,TGTGCCAGCAGCGTAGCGGGGAGCGGAAGCACAGATACGCAGTATTTT
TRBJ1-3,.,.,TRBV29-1,CSARRGGSGNTIYF,TGCAGCGCTCGCCGAGGCGGCTCTGGAAACACCATATATTTT
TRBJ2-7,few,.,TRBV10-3,CAISAGAGGHEQYF,TGTGCCATCAGTGCCGGGGCCGGGGGGCACGAGCAGTACTTC
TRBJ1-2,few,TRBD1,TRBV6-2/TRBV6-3,CASSHTGDQDGYTF,TGTGCCAGCAGTCATACAGGGGATCAAGATGGCTACACCTTC
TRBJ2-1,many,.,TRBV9,CASSVEVYNEQFF,TGTGCCAGCAGCGTGGAGGTCTACAATGAGCAGTTCTTC
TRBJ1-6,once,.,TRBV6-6,CASSYSPENGNSPLHF,TGTGCCAGCAGTTACTCTCCGGAAAATGGGAATTCACCCCTCCACTTT
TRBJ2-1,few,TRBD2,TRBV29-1,CSVGTSGMGLHNEQFF,TGCAGCGTAGGGACTAGCGGGATGGGCCTACACAATGAGCAGTTCTTC
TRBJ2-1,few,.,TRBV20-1,CSARDRLAREEQFF,TGCAGTGCTAGAGATCGGTTAGCTCGAGAAGAGCAGTTCTTC